The text below deals with one TCR beta chain. This record belongs to a study of cytomegalovirus exposure and HLA in healthy donors. V was clipped by 2 bases and J by 2 bases, with 13 bases between them. The CDR3 loop spans 15 amino acids. Germline loops: CDR1 SGHNT, CDR2 YYREEE (reference sequence). A multiplex PCR was run with 60 Vbeta primers and 13 Jbeta primers. Profiled with immunoSEQ multiplex PCR; TCRdb holds only in-frame clones, not every one. The sample consists of under 200,000 clones, around 68% of them appearing once. Sequencing input: PBMCs. The chain carries TRBV5-4 and TRBJ1-1; D perhaps matches TRBD1 (5 bases). This receptor was taken from a girl between 10 and 17 years old in good health and CMV-seronegative. The CDR3 nucleotides are TGTGCCAGCAGCTTAAAGGGGACTCGAAACACTGAAGCTTTCTTT. Amino acids: CASSLKGTRNTEAFF.